Given below is one TCR beta chain in context. It lacks a known antigen. No clone much larger than this one lies a single base away; base qualities are absent. This record belongs to a study of identical twins (dated by TCRdb to 2016 to 2018). Describing the broader study: The study deep-sequenced TCR alpha and beta repertoires from monozygotic twins, unrelated adults of various ages and cord blood to test whether fetal clonotypes persist. To rule out contamination, the twin experiments were replicated at different times with different library preparation protocols. Summary of the overall study and its limitations: Out-of-frame TCR alpha sharing in monozygotic twins was systematically underestimated by recombination models, whereas sharing between unrelated individuals was in agreement with the recombination models. Because the same donors could not be followed over many years, the conclusions relied on cross-sectional statistical analysis. Fewer insertions were carried by abundant cord blood beta clonotypes, a similar but weaker trend appeared in young adult naive repertoires, and no such trend appeared in memory repertoires. Compared with coincidental sharing between unrelated individuals, an excess of low generation-probability sequences was observed among out-of-frame TCR alpha sequences shared between twins. A weaker excess of twin sharing was found in beta out-of-frame sequences because the signal-to-noise ratio was lowered by fewer shared sequences. Invariant T cells such as MAIT and iNKT could partly confound zero-insertion analyses, although diverse VJ usage argued against such confounding for most clonotypes.

Every donor in the study was a healthy Caucasian. The study also sequenced three unrelated non-twin adults: a male aged 18 to 30, a male aged 50 to 59 and a female aged 50 to 59. Miltenyi CD45RO+ enrichment and human naive T-cell isolation kits were used to isolate memory (CD45RO+) and naive T cells from PBMC. Based on the germline V gene, the CDR1 and CDR2 sequences are SGHAT and FQNNGV. V sheds 5 bases and J sheds 2 bases, leaving 15 bases between their ends. The CDR3 goes from the cysteine to the phenylalanine over 15 residues. The only DNA kept is the CDR3, 45 bases in frame from the first base. Library prep was done by 5' RACE. The sequencer was an Illumina HiSeq 2000. A universal primer binding site was introduced by template switching, and a unique molecular identifier was present in the final cDNA, enabling accurate counting of TCR cDNA molecules. Specific primers in the conserved constant-segment region were used to synthesize first-strand cDNA for the TCR alpha and beta chains. To control for contamination, every cDNA library was double barcoded, receiving both a SMART-Mk sample barcode and Illumina barcodes. Two successive PCR steps introduced TruSeq adapter sequences along with Illumina sample barcodes. TCR alpha and beta cDNA libraries were sequenced on the Illumina HiSeq platform with custom primers. Processing in the source paper ran as follows. MiGEC was used to process raw reads and extract unique molecular identifiers, and MiXCR was used to find CDR3 positions. Recombination models were inferred per individual with the repgenHMM and IGoR tools using an EM algorithm. Shared clonotypes were analyzed with the tcR package in R, and sharing was normalized by the product of cloneset sizes. To study raw recombination free of thymic and clonal selection effects, out-of-frame nonproductive sequences were analyzed. TCRdb reworked the public reads: Q25 trimming with fastp, MiXCR clone assembly, productive beta chains retained. Under each unique CDR3 protein, matching rows form one entry showing the most common genes and DNA. Here the V and J calls rest on TCRdb's processing, not on the authors' analysis. This sample gives around 370,000 distinct CDR3 sequences in total; approximately 10% of them show up just once. The top ten clones comprise under 9.5% of the sample.

The receptor comes from a woman aged 45-59 years in good health. What was sequenced was naive T cells sorted from blood. The sample's cell subset or site label, decoded: cells isolated with a human naive T-cell isolation kit. The chain joins TRBV11-2 to TRBJ2-5, with no confident D gene call. The sequence in DNA is TGTGCCAGCAGCCCCTTTGTTAGGCTACAAGAGACCCAGTACTTC. The resulting protein is CASSPFVRLQETQYF.